This T cell receptor beta chain was documented in a study of cytotoxic CD8 clonotypes in ibrutinib-treated CLL. Germline assignment: CDR1 MGHRA and CDR2 YSYEKL. The CDR3 length is 15 residues. The V and J ends lost 1 base and 6 bases, in that order; junction bases with no gene match: 7. TCRdb's copy holds only in-frame clones and misses some; the assay was immunoSEQ multiplex PCR. The sample carries around 2,500 clones, 82% recorded once. To note about this clone: Its antigen is unidentified.

Study-wide results and limits: Clonality rose at ibrutinib response, held steady in sustained remission, and fell toward baseline at progression.

The material sequenced was PBMCs, taken before ibrutinib treatment. The clonotype was recovered from a human donor with chronic lymphocytic leukemia. This chain uses TRBV4-1 with TRBJ2-7, with 9 bases aligning to TRBD1. This CDR3 reads CASSQAGTGLSEQYF. The CDR3 DNA sequence: TGCGCCAGCAGCCAAGCCGGGACAGGGTTATCCGAGCAGTACTTC.